The sequence of this T cell receptor beta chain was determined in a study of blood T cell repertoires in COVID-19. Losses at the gene ends were 2 bases for V and 4 bases for J; bases not matched to a gene: 12. Germline CDR1 SGHAT, CDR2 FQNNGV. CDR3 length: 19 residues. Original analysis: Estimation of nucleated cell counts was performed using reference gene primer amplification. Libraries were prepared by immunoSEQ multiplex PCR; TCRdb keeps only in-frame clonotypes and omits some of them. That table supplies the V and J calls and clone size; D and trimming were determined from the DNA. The sample lists about 140,000 clones, more than 60% seen once, with roughly 9% in the top ten.

The gene calls are TRBV11-2 and TRBJ2-2; TRBD2 matches at 11 bases. This clonotype was sampled from a woman aged 45-65 years with active or convalescent COVID-19. Sequenced material: peripheral blood. The CDR3, as DNA: TGTGCCAGCAGCTTATTCCCGAAACTAGCGGGAGTGGGCACCGGGGAGCTGTTTTTT. Translating it yields CASSLFPKLAGVGTGELFF.